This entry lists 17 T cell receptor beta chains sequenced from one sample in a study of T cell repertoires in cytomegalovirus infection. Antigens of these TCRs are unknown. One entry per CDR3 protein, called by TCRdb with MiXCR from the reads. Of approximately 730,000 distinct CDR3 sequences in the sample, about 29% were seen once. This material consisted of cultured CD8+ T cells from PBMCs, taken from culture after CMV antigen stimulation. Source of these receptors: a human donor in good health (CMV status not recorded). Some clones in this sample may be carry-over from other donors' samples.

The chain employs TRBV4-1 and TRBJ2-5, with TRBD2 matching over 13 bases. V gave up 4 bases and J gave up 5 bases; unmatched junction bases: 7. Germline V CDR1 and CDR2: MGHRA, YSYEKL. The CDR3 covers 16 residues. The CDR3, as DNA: TGCGCCAGCAGCCGACAACTAGCGGGGGGGCTGGAGACCCAGTACTTC. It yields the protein CASSRQLAGGLETQYF.

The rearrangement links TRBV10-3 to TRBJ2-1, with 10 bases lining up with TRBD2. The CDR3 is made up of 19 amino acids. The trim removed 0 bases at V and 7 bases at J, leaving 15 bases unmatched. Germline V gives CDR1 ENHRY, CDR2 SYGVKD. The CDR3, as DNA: TGTGCCATCAGTGAGTCGGATACTAGCGGGGCCTATCTTAGGAATGAGCAGTTCTTC. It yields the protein CAISESDTSGAYLRNEQFF.

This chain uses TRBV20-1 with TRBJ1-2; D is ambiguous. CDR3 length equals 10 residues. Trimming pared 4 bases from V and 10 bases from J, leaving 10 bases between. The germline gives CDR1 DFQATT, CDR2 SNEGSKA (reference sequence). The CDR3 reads CSAIDTDYTF. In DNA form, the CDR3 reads TGCAGTGCTATAGACACTGACTACACCTTC.

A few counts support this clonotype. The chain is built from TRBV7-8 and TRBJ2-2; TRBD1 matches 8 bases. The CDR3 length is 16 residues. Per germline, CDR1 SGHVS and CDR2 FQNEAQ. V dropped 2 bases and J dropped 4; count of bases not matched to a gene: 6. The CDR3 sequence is CASSLRQGAVTGELFF. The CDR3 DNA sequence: TGTGCCAGCAGCTTAAGGCAGGGGGCGGTCACCGGGGAGCTGTTTTTT.

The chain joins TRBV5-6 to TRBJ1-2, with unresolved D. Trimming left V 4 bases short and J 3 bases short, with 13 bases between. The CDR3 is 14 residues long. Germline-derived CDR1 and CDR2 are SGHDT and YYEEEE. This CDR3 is CASSPGTEDYGYTF. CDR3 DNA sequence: TGTGCCAGCAGCCCGGGCACCGAGGACTATGGCTACACCTTC. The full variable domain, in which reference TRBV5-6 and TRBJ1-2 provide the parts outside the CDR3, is DAGVTQSPTHLIKTRGQQVTLRCSPKSGHDTVSWYQQALGQGPQFIFQYYEEEERQRGNFPDRFSGHQFPNYSSELNVNALLLGDSALYLCASSPGTEDYGYTFGSGTRLTVV.

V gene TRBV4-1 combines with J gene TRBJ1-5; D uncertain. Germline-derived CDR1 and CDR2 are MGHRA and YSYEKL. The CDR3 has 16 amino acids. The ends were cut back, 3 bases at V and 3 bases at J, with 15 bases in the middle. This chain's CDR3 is CASSQGYGRDNQPQHF. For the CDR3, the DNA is TGCGCCAGCAGCCAGGGGTATGGCAGAGACAATCAGCCCCAGCATTTT.

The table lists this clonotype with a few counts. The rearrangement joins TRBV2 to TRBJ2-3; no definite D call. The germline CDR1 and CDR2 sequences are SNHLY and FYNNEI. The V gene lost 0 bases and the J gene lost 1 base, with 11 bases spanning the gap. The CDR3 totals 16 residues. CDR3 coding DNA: TGTGCCAGCAGTGAAGCGCTTTGGTCCGGCACAGATACGCAGTATTTT. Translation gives CASSEALWSGTDTQYF.

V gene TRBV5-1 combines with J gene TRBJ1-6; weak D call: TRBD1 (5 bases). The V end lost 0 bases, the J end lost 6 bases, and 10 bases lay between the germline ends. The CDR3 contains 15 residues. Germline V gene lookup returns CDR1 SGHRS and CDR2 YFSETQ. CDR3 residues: CASSLAGLGNSPLHF. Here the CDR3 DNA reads TGCGCCAGCAGCTTGGCAGGGCTCGGTAATTCACCCCTCCACTTT.

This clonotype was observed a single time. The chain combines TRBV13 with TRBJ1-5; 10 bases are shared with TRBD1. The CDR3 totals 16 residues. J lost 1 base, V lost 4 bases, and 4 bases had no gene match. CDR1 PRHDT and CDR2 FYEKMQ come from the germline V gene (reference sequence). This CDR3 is CASSSRQGASNQPQHF. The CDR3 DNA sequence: TGTGCCAGCAGCTCCCGACAGGGGGCGAGCAATCAGCCCCAGCATTTT.

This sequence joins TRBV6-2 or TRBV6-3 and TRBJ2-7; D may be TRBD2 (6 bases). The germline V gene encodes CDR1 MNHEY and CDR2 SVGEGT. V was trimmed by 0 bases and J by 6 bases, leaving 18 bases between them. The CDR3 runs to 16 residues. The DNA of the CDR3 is TGTGCCAGCAGTTACTCTTCTCTGGGACTGCCTATCGAGCAGTACGTC. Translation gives CASSYSSLGLPIEQYV.

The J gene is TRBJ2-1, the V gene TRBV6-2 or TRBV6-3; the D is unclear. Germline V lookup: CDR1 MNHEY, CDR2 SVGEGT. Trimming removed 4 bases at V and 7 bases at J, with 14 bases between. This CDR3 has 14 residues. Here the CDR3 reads CASSFPEWANEQFF. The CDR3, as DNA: TGTGCCAGCAGTTTCCCGGAGTGGGCAAATGAGCAGTTCTTC.

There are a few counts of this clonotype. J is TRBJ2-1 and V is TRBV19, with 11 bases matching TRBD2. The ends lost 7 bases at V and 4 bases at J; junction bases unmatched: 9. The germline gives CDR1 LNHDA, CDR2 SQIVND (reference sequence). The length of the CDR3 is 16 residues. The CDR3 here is CASTDRLAGPYNEQFF. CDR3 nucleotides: TGTGCCAGTACCGATCGACTAGCGGGGCCTTACAATGAGCAGTTCTTC.

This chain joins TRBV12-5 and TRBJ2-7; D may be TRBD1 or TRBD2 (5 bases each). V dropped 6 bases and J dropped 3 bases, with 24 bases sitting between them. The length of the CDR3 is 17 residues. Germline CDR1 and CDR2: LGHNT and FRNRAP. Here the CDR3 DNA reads TGTGCTAGTGGCCCTACCCCGGACACAGGAGGTTGCTACGAGCAGTACGTC. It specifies CASGPTPDTGGCYEQYV.

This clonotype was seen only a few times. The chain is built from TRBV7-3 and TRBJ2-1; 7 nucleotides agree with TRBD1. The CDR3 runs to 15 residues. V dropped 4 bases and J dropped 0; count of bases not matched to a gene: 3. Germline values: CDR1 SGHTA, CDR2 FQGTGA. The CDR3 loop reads CASSYTGDSYNEQFF. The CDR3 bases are TGTGCCAGCAGCTACACAGGGGACTCCTACAATGAGCAGTTCTTC.

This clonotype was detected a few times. The CDR3, as DNA: TGTGCCAGCAGCCTTGGCGTTCTCTCCTACAATGAGCAGTTCTTC. This gives the protein CASSLGVLSYNEQFF. The V gene is TRBV7-2, the J gene TRBJ2-1; D is unclear. With 5 bases removed from V and 0 bases from J, the gap between germline ends came to 11 bases. This CDR3 contains 15 residues. The germline CDR1 and CDR2 sequences are SGHTA and FQGNSA.

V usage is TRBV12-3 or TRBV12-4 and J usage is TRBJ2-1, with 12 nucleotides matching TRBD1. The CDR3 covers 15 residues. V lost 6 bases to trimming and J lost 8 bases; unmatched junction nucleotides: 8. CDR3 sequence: CASRFSGTGGDEQFF. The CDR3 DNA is TGTGCCAGCAGGTTCTCCGGGACAGGGGGCGATGAGCAGTTCTTC.

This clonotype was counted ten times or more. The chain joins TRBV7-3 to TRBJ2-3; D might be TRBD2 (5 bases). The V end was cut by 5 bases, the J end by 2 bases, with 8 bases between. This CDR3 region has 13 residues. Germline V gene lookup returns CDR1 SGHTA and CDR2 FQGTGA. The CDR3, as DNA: TGTGCCAGCAGCCGGGATTTCACAGATACGCAGTATTTT. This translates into CASSRDFTDTQYF. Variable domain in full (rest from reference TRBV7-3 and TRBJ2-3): GAGVSQTPSNKVTEKGKYVELRCDPISGHTALYWYRQSLGQGPEFLIYFQGTGAADDSGLPNDRFFAVRPEGSVSTLKIQRTERGDSAVYLCASSRDFTDTQYFGPGTRLTVL.